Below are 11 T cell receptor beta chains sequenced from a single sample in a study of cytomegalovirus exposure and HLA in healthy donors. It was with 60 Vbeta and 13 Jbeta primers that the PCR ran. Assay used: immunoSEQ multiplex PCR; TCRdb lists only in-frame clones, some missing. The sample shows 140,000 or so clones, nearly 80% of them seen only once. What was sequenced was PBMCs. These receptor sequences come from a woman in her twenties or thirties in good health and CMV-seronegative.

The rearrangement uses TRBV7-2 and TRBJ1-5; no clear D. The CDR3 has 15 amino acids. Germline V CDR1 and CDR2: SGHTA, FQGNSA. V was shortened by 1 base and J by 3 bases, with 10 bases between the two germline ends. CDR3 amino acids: CASSLDTASNQPQHF. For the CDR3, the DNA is TGTGCCAGCAGCTTAGACACAGCCTCCAATCAGCCCCAGCATTTT.

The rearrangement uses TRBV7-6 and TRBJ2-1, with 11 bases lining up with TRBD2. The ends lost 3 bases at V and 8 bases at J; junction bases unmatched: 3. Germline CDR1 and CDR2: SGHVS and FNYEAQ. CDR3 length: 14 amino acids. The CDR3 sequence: CASSFQLAGDEQFF. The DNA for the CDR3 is TGTGCCAGCAGCTTTCAACTAGCGGGGGATGAGCAGTTCTTC.

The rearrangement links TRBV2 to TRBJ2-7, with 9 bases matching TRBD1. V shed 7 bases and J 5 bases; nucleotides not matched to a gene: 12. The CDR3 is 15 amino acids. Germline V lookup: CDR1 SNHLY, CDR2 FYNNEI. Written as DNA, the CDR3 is TGTGCCAGCACCCTTGGGGGGACAGGGCACCACGAGCAGTACTTC. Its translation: CASTLGGTGHHEQYF.

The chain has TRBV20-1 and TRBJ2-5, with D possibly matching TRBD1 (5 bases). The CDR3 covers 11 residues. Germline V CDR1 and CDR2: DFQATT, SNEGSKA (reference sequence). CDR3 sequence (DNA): TGCAGGACAGTTTACCAAGAGACCCAGTACTTC. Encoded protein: CRTVYQETQYF.

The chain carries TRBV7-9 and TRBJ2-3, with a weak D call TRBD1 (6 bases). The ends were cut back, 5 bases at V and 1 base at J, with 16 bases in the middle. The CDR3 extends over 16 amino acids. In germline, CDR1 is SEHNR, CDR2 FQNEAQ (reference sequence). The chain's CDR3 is CASSHNRVDGTDTQYF. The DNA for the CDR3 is TGTGCCAGCAGCCACAACAGGGTGGATGGCACAGATACGCAGTATTTT.

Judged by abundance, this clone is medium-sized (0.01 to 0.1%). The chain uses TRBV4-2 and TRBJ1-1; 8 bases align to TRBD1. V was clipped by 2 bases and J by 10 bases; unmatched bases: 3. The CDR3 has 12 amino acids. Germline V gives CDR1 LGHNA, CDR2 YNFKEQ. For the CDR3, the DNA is TGTGCCAGCAGCCAACTGGACAGGGTAGCTTTCTTT. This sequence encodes CASSQLDRVAFF.

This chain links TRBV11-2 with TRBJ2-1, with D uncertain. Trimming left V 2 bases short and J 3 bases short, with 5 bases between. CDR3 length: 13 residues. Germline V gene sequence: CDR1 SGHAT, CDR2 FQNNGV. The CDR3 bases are TGTGCCAGCAGCTTACAGGTCTACAATGAGCAGTTCTTC. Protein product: CASSLQVYNEQFF. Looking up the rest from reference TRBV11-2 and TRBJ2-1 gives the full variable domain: EAGVAQSPRYKIIEKRQSVAFWCNPISGHATLYWYQQILGQGPKLLIQFQNNGVVDDSQLPKDRFSAERLKGVDSTLKIQPAKLEDSAVYLCASSLQVYNEQFFGPGTRLTVL.

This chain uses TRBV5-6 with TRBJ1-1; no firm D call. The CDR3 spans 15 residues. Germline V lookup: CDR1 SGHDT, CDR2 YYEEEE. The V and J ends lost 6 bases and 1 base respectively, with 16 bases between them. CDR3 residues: CASTQIPKPNTEAFF. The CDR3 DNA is TGTGCCAGCACGCAAATCCCGAAGCCGAACACTGAAGCTTTCTTT.

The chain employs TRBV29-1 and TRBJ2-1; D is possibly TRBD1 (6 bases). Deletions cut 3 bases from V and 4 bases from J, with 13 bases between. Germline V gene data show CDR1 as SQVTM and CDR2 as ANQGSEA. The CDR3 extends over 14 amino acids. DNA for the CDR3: TGCAGCGTTGAGGGGGCACGGACTTACAATGAGCAGTTCTTC. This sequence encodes CSVEGARTYNEQFF.

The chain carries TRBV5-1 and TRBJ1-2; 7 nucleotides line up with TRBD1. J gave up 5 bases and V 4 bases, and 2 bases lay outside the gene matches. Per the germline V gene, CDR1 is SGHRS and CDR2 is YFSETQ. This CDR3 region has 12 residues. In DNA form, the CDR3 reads TGCGCCAGCAGCCCGGGACAGTATGGCTACACCTTC. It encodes CASSPGQYGYTF.

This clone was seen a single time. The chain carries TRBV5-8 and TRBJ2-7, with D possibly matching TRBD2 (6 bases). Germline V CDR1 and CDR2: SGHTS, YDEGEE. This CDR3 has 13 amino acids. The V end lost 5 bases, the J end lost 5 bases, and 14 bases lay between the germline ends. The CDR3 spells CASSYGGGDEQYF. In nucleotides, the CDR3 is TGTGCCAGCAGTTACGGAGGCGGGGACGAGCAGTACTTC.